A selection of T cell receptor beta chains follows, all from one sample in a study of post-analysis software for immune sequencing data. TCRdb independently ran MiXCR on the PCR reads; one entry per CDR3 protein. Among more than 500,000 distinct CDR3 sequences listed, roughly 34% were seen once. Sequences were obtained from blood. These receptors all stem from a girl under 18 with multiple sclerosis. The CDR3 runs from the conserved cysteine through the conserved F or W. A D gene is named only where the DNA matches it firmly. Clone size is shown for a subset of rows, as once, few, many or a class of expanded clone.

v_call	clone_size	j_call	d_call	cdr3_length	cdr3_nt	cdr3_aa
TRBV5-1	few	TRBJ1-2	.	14	TGCGCCAGCAGCCCAGAACAGAGTAACTATGGCTACACCTTC	CASSPEQSNYGYTF
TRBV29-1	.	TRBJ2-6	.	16	TGCAGCGTTGCCTGGCGGGAACGGTCTGGGGCCAACGTCCTGACTTTC	CSVAWRERSGANVLTF
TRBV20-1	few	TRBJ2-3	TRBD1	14	TGCAGTGCCCATCCGGGACAGCACACAGATACGCAGTATTTT	CSAHPGQHTDTQYF
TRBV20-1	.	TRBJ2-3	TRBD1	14	TGCAGTGCCCCGACAGGGGGTAACACAGATACGCAGTATTTT	CSAPTGGNTDTQYF
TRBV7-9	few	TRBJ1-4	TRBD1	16	TGTGCCAGCAGCCTGGGACAGCTAGCAACTAATGAAAAACTGTTTTTT	CASSLGQLATNEKLFF
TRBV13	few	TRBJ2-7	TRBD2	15	TGTGCCAGCAGCTTTGGGGAGGGAGGTACCTACGAGCAGTACTTC	CASSFGEGGTYEQYF
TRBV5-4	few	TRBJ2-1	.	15	TGTGCCAGCAGCCCGGGACGGAGCTCCTACAATGAGCAGTTCTTC	CASSPGRSSYNEQFF
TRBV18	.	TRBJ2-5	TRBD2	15	TGTGCCAGCTCACCACTTAATAGCGGGGGAGAGACCCAGTACTTC	CASSPLNSGGETQYF
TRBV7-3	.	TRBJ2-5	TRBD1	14	TGTACCAGCAGCACGGGACAGGGGGCGGAGACCCAGTACTTC	CTSSTGQGAETQYF
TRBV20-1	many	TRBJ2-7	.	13	TGCAGTGCTAGAGGGCTTAGGAACGGCGAGCAGTACTTC	CSARGLRNGEQYF
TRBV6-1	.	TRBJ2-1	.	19	TGTGCCAGCAGTCAAAGCCTTGCAGGGGTGCCCTCTTCGAACAATGAGCAGTTCTTC	CASSQSLAGVPSSNNEQFF
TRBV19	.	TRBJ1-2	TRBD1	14	TGTGCCAGTAGTATGGGACAGGTAACTACTGGCTACACCTTC	CASSMGQVTTGYTF
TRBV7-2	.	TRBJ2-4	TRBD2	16	TGTGCCAGCAGCTTAAGCCCTAGCGGGGGGGGCTACATTCAGTACTTC	CASSLSPSGGGYIQYF
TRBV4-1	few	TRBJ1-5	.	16	TGCGCCAGCAGCCCCTCGTGGGCCCAAGGCAATCAGCCCCAGCATTTT	CASSPSWAQGNQPQHF
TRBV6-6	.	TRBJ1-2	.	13	TGTGCCAGCAACTTAGTACAGGGATATGGCTACACCTTC	CASNLVQGYGYTF
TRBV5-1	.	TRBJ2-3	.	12	TGCGCCAGCACCGAGCCGGGGGGCGAGCAGTATTTT	CASTEPGGEQYF
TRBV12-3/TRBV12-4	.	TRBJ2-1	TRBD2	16	TGTGCCAGCAGTCTCCTGACTAGCGGGGGGGGTAATGAGCAGTTCTTC	CASSLLTSGGGNEQFF
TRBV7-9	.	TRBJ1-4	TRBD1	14	TGTGCCAGCAGCTCGGGACAGGGGATTGAAAAACTGTTTTTT	CASSSGQGIEKLFF
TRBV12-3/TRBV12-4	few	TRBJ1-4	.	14	TGTGCCAGCAGCGAGGACGGAAGGATAGAAAAACTGTTTTTT	CASSEDGRIEKLFF
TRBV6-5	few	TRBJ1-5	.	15	TGTGCCAGCAGTCCAACAGGGTGGTTCGATCAGCCCCAGCATTTT	CASSPTGWFDQPQHF
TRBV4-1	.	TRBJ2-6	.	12	TGCGCCAGCGCCTTGCCAGCCAACGTCCTGACTTTC	CASALPANVLTF
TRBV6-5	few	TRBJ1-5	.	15	TGTGCCAGCAGTTACTCTGGGGAGGGGGGTCAGCCCCAGCATTTT	CASSYSGEGGQPQHF
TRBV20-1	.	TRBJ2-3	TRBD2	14	TGCAGTGCTAGAGGAGCGGGGGCCACAGATACGCAGTATTTT	CSARGAGATDTQYF
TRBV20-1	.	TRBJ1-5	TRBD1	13	TGCAGTGCTCGGACAGGGGGGAATCAGCCCCAGCATTTT	CSARTGGNQPQHF
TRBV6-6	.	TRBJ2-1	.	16	TGTGCCAGCAGTTACTCGCCAGGGGTAACAAACAATGAGCAGTTCTTC	CASSYSPGVTNNEQFF
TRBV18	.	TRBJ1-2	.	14	TGTGCCAGCTCACCGTCCCGGGGTAATTTTGGCTACACCTTC	CASSPSRGNFGYTF
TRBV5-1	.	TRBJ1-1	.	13	TGCGCCAGCAGCTTGGCGACCAAAGGGGGAGCTTTCTTT	CASSLATKGGAFF
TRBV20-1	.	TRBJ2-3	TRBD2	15	TGCAGTGCCCCTCGTGGTAGCGGGGGCCTAGATACGCAGTATTTT	CSAPRGSGGLDTQYF